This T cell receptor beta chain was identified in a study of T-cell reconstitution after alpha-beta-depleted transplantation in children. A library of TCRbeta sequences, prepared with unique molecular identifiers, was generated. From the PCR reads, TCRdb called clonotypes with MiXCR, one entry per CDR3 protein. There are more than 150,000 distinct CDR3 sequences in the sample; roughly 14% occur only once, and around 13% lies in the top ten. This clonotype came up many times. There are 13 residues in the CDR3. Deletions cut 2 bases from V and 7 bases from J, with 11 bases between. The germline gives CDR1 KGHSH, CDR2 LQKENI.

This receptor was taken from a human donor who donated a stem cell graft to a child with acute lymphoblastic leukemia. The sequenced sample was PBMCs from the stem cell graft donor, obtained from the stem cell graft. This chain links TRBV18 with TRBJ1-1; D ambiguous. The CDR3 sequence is CASSPGPEGEAFF. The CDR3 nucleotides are TGTGCCAGCTCACCAGGCCCTGAGGGTGAAGCTTTCTTT.